These 17 T cell receptor beta chains came from one sample sequenced in a study of blood T cell repertoires in COVID-19. Assay: immunoSEQ multiplex PCR; the TCRdb copy retains only in-frame clones and omits some. The repertoire holds tens of thousands of clones, with 87% as singletons. Sequenced: peripheral blood. These TCRs come from a man aged 50 or older with active COVID-19.

This chain uses TRBV10-2 with TRBJ2-2, with 9 bases fitting TRBD1. After removal of 7 bases from V and 1 base from J, the junction contained 7 bases not matched to a gene. CDR1 is WSHSY, CDR2 SAAADI, per germline. The CDR3 is made up of 16 amino acids. CDR3 amino acids: CASNPPGQGNTGELFF. CDR3 bases: TGCGCCAGCAACCCGCCGGGACAGGGGAACACCGGGGAGCTGTTTTTT.

The V call is TRBV5-6, the J call TRBJ2-3; 7 bases match TRBD2. V dropped 3 bases and J dropped 2; count of bases not matched to a gene: 6. Germline CDR1 SGHDT, CDR2 YYEEEE. The CDR3 has 15 residues. The CDR3 DNA follows: TGTGCCAGCAGCTGGGAGGGAGGGGCCACAGATACGCAGTATTTT. Translation gives CASSWEGGATDTQYF.

The rearrangement links TRBV10-3 to TRBJ1-1; 9 positions match TRBD1. The CDR3 totals 12 residues. Losses at the gene ends were 7 bases for V and 4 bases for J; bases not matched to a gene: 1. CDR1 and CDR2 from the germline V gene are ENHRY and SYGVKD. The CDR3 sequence: CAITDRGTEAFF. The CDR3 coding sequence is TGTGCCATCACGGACAGGGGCACTGAAGCTTTCTTT.

The V and J genes are TRBV5-1 and TRBJ2-2; 7 nucleotides line up with TRBD1. The length of the CDR3 is 15 residues. Germline CDR1 is SGHRS and CDR2 is YFSETQ. After removal of 1 base from V and 2 bases from J, the junction contained 2 bases not matched to a gene. CDR3 bases: TGCGCCAGCAGCTTGAGGGACAGAAACACCGGGGAGCTGTTTTTT. Its translation: CASSLRDRNTGELFF.

This chain links TRBV30 with TRBJ2-6; 8 bases agree with TRBD1. Germline V gene sequence: CDR1 GTSNPN, CDR2 SVGIG (reference sequence). The CDR3 has 18 amino acids. V was clipped by 0 bases and J by 2 bases; unmatched bases: 9. The CDR3 is CAWSVRQGARAGANVLTF. The DNA for the CDR3 is TGTGCCTGGAGTGTACGTCAGGGGGCGCGGGCTGGGGCCAACGTCCTGACTTTC.

This clone appeared a single time. Other DNA sequences in this sample translate to the same CDR3. The rearrangement uses TRBV9 and TRBJ2-7, with 9 bases aligning to TRBD2. The junction had 5 bases not matched to a gene; V was cut back by 0 bases and J by 4 bases. Germline V gene sequence: CDR1 SGDLS, CDR2 YYNGEE. This CDR3 has 15 residues. CDR3 region: CASSVDGSGSYEQYF. The CDR3 nucleotides are TGTGCCAGCAGCGTAGATGGTAGCGGGAGTTACGAGCAGTACTTC. The full variable domain, rest sourced from reference TRBV9 and TRBJ2-7, is DSGVTQTPKHLITATGQRVTLRCSPRSGDLSVYWYQQSLDQGLQFLIQYYNGEERAKGNILERFSAQQFPDLHSELNLSSLELGDSALYFCASSVDGSGSYEQYFGPGTRLTVT.

This clone appeared a single time. J is TRBJ1-2 and V is TRBV5-1, with TRBD1 matching over 7 bases. Germline assignment: CDR1 SGHRS and CDR2 YFSETQ. CDR3 length equals 14 residues. V lost 0 bases, J lost 5 bases, and 4 bases stayed unmatched. Here the CDR3 reads CASSLAKGAYGYTF. In DNA, the CDR3 is TGCGCCAGCAGCTTGGCCAAGGGGGCGTATGGCTACACCTTC.

The J gene is TRBJ2-6, the V gene TRBV28; D gene ambiguous. V shed 6 bases and J shed 0 bases, with 9 bases lying between them. Germline assignment: CDR1 MDHEN and CDR2 SYDVKM. CDR3 length equals 15 residues. This chain's CDR3 is CASRQSGSGANVLTF. The DNA of the CDR3 is TGTGCCAGCAGACAATCTGGCTCTGGGGCCAACGTCCTGACTTTC. Complete variable domain (other parts from reference TRBV28 and TRBJ2-6): DVKVTQSSRYLVKRTGEKVFLECVQDMDHENMFWYRQDPGLGLRLIYFSYDVKMKEKGDIPEGYSVSREKKERFSLILESASTNQTSMYLCASRQSGSGANVLTFGAGSRLTVL.

CDR3 sequence (DNA): TGTGCCAGCAGTTTGGGTCGCGGGGCCTACGAGCAGTACTTC. Translating gives CASSLGRGAYEQYF. The chain is built from TRBV11-2 and TRBJ2-7, with D perhaps matching TRBD2 (6 bases). CDR1 and CDR2 (germline): SGHAT, FQNNGV. V was clipped by 6 bases and J by 2 bases, with 14 bases between them. The CDR3 spans 14 residues. The variable domain in full, with the rest retrieved from reference TRBV11-2 and TRBJ2-7, is EAGVAQSPRYKIIEKRQSVAFWCNPISGHATLYWYQQILGQGPKLLIQFQNNGVVDDSQLPKDRFSAERLKGVDSTLKIQPAKLEDSAVYLCASSLGRGAYEQYFGPGTRLTVT.

The rearrangement links TRBV20-1 to TRBJ2-1, with 13 positions matching TRBD2. Trimming removed 3 bases from V and 0 bases from J; junction bases left unmatched: 8. There are 18 residues in the CDR3. Germline assignment: CDR1 DFQATT and CDR2 SNEGSKA (reference sequence). The CDR3 nucleotides are TGCAGTGCTAGTTTGGGACTAGCGGGATTTGGCTCCTACAATGAGCAGTTCTTC. Translation: CSASLGLAGFGSYNEQFF.

This CDR3 is CASSNHGTGGGEQYF. The CDR3, as DNA: TGCGCCAGCAGCAACCACGGGACAGGTGGCGGGGAGCAGTACTTC. This chain connects TRBV4-3 to TRBJ2-7; TRBD1 aligns across 8 bases. Germline CDR1 reads LGHNA; CDR2 reads YSLEER. CDR3 length: 15 residues. After removal of 5 bases from V and 7 bases from J, the junction contained 13 bases not matched to a gene.

This clone was seen just once. V is TRBV11-3 and J is TRBJ1-1; no reliable D call. Germline lookup yields CDR1 SGHNT and CDR2 YENEEA. The CDR3 has 13 residues. The ends were cut back, 5 bases at V and 1 base at J, with 8 bases in the middle. CDR3 amino acids: CASSGLGNTEAFF. In DNA, the CDR3 is TGTGCCAGCAGCGGACTGGGGAACACTGAAGCTTTCTTT.

This chain uses TRBV29-1 with TRBJ1-4; D perhaps matches TRBD1 (6 bases). Germline loops: CDR1 SQVTM, CDR2 ANQGSEA. Trimming stripped 0 bases from V and 8 bases from J, with 13 bases between. There are 14 residues in the CDR3. The CDR3 DNA follows: TGCAGCGTTGAAGACCCCAGGGGACGAGAAAAACTGTTTTTT. It codes for CSVEDPRGREKLFF.

Remarks on this clone: The junction departs from germline at one end; a sequencing error may be responsible. V is TRBV11-3 and J is TRBJ2-3, with 9 positions matching TRBD2. CDR3 size: 13 residues. Germline loops: CDR1 SGHNT, CDR2 YENEEA. CDR3 sequence reads: CASSGTSRDTQYF. The DNA for the CDR3 is TGTGCCAGCAGCGGGACTAGCAGAGATACGCAGTATTTT.

The rearrangement links TRBV7-2 to TRBJ2-1, with a weak D call TRBD2 (5 bases). The V end was cut by 1 base, the J end by 0 bases, with 7 bases between. CDR3 length: 15 amino acids. The germline V gene has CDR1 SGHTA and CDR2 FQGNSA. The CDR3: CASSLVAISYNEQFF. CDR3 coding DNA: TGTGCCAGCAGCTTAGTAGCGATCTCCTACAATGAGCAGTTCTTC.

DNA for the CDR3: TGTGCCAGCAGTGATCGTGGACTGTGGGAGACCCAGTACTTC. This gives the protein CASSDRGLWETQYF. The V and J genes are TRBV6-1 and TRBJ2-5; possible D gene TRBD2, 5 bases. V lost 3 bases to trimming and J lost 5 bases, with 13 bases between them. The CDR3 totals 14 residues. Germline CDR1 is MNHNS and CDR2 is SASEGT.

The CDR3 coding sequence is TGTGCCTGGAGTCTAGCGGGACCAGTGTACGAGCAGTACTTC. Translating gives CAWSLAGPVYEQYF. V gene TRBV30 combines with J gene TRBJ2-7; 9 bases are shared with TRBD2. The CDR3 is 14 residues long. Trimming removed 2 bases from V and 4 bases from J; junction bases left unmatched: 6. Looked up from germline, CDR1 is GTSNPN and CDR2 is SVGIG (reference sequence).